These 26 T cell receptor beta chains share one sample of origin, sequenced in a study of blood T cells in healthy people across ages. Through a sample-barcoded 5' primer and a J-beta primer mix, a second PCR was run for about 6 to 11 cycles. In TCRdb, the 5' RACE reads were re-called with MiXCR into one record per CDR3 protein. Of around 940,000 distinct CDR3 sequences listed, around 54% are singletons. Sequencing used blood. The receptors derive from an older woman in good health.

The rearrangement uses TRBV12-3 or TRBV12-4 and TRBJ2-4; D remains ambiguous. The V and J ends lost 3 bases and 4 bases respectively, with 4 bases between them. This CDR3 is 12 amino acids long. This CDR3 reads CASSFQKNIQYF. The CDR3, as DNA: TGTGCCAGCAGTTTCCAGAAAAACATTCAGTACTTC.

The V gene is TRBV5-1, the J gene TRBJ2-7; no reliable D call. The V end was cut by 2 bases, the J end by 3 bases, with 9 bases between. This CDR3 has 13 residues. Germline CDR1 is SGHRS and CDR2 is YFSETQ. This CDR3 is CASSLRRNYEQYF. CDR3 DNA sequence: TGCGCCAGCAGCTTAAGGCGGAACTACGAGCAGTACTTC.

The gene calls are TRBV10-3 and TRBJ1-5, with D maybe TRBD1 (6 bases). The CDR3 runs to 15 residues. V dropped 0 bases and J dropped 5 bases, with 11 bases sitting between them. Germline CDR1 and CDR2: ENHRY and SYGVKD. The CDR3 DNA reads as TGTGCCATCAGTGAGTCGGACAGAAATCATCAGCCCCAGCATTTT. Residues: CAISESDRNHQPQHF.

This chain uses TRBV5-6 with TRBJ2-7; TRBD1 might be the D (5 bases). The CDR3 has 13 amino acids. The V gene lost 3 bases and the J gene lost 1 base, with 8 bases spanning the gap. CDR1 and CDR2 (germline): SGHDT, YYEEEE. The CDR3 DNA follows: TGTGCCAGCAGCTCGACAGCTTCCTACGAGCAGTACTTC. Translating it yields CASSSTASYEQYF. Full variable domain (rest looked up from reference TRBV5-6 and TRBJ2-7): DAGVTQSPTHLIKTRGQQVTLRCSPKSGHDTVSWYQQALGQGPQFIFQYYEEEERQRGNFPDRFSGHQFPNYSSELNVNALLLGDSALYLCASSSTASYEQYFGPGTRLTVT.

The rearrangement uses TRBV21-1 and TRBJ2-7; the table gives TRBD2 as D, unverified against the DNA. TRBV21-1 is an annotated pseudogene. This CDR3 is 16 amino acids long. The CDR3 loop reads CASSKAHDWRSYEQYF. CDR3 DNA sequence: TGTGCCAGCAGCAAAGCACACGACTGGCGGAGCTACGAGCAGTACTTC.

This chain joins TRBV2 and TRBJ2-3; TRBD2 aligns across 11 bases. This CDR3 comprises 17 residues. Germline V gene sequence: CDR1 SNHLY, CDR2 FYNNEI. Trimming cost V 3 bases and J 5 bases; bases outside gene matches: 10. CDR3 DNA: TGTGCCAGCAGTGAGTACCCCGGTGGGACTAGCGGAGATACGCAGTATTTT. This translates into CASSEYPGGTSGDTQYF.

This clonotype was observed once. This sequence joins TRBV12-3 or TRBV12-4 and TRBJ2-7; D may be TRBD1 (7 bases). This CDR3 spans 15 amino acids. V lost 6 bases, J lost 7 bases, and 22 bases lay in between. The CDR3 bases are TGTGCCAGCAGCAACAGTCCAGGGGGGTACAATGAGCAGTACTTC. It encodes CASSNSPGGYNEQYF.

This clonotype was observed a handful of times. V gene TRBV7-3 combines with J gene TRBJ2-7; D not certain. CDR1 and CDR2 from the germline V gene are SGHTA and FQGTGA. There are 13 residues in the CDR3. Trimming stripped 2 bases from V and 6 bases from J, with 11 bases between. Here the CDR3 DNA reads TGTGCCAGCAGCTTAGTAGCCAAAGGCGAGCAGTACTTC. Amino acids: CASSLVAKGEQYF.

The chain joins TRBV7-9 to TRBJ2-1; D gene unclear. The CDR3 has 14 residues. Looked up from germline, CDR1 is SEHNR and CDR2 is FQNEAQ (reference sequence). Trimming left V 5 bases short and J 3 bases short, with 11 bases between. The CDR3: CASSQATLYNEQFF. DNA for the CDR3: TGTGCCAGCAGCCAAGCGACTCTCTACAATGAGCAGTTCTTC.

V is TRBV18 and J is TRBJ1-5; D possibly corresponds to TRBD1 (6 bases). Germline loops: CDR1 KGHSH, CDR2 LQKENI. This CDR3 contains 18 residues. V was trimmed by 4 bases and J by 2 bases, leaving 21 bases between them. In DNA form, the CDR3 reads TGTGCCAGCTCACTCCAAGCGGAGGGGGGATATGGCAATCAGCCCCAGCATTTT. Its protein is CASSLQAEGGYGNQPQHF.

The gene calls are TRBV12-3 or TRBV12-4 and TRBJ1-2, with TRBD1 identical over 7 bases. The junction had 6 bases not matched to a gene; V was cut back by 3 bases and J by 8 bases. The CDR3 extends over 13 amino acids. CDR3 sequence: CASSLSNRGGYTF. CDR3 in DNA: TGTGCCAGCAGTTTGTCTAACAGGGGCGGCTACACCTTC.

V is TRBV6-5 and J is TRBJ2-7; D is tentatively TRBD1 or TRBD2 (5 bases each). V was trimmed by 2 bases and J by 6 bases, leaving 14 bases between them. Germline loops: CDR1 MNHEY, CDR2 SVGAGI. The CDR3 sequence is 14 residues long. The CDR3 region is CASSYDGRAGEQYF. DNA for the CDR3: TGTGCCAGCAGTTACGACGGCAGGGCGGGCGAGCAGTACTTC.

V is TRBV28 and J is TRBJ1-5; D not certain. This CDR3 has 16 residues. Per germline, CDR1 MDHEN and CDR2 SYDVKM. V lost 5 bases, J lost 0 bases, and 14 bases lay in between. The CDR3 loop is CASSPIAPYSNQPQHF. DNA of the CDR3: TGTGCCAGCAGTCCTATAGCGCCTTATAGCAATCAGCCCCAGCATTTT.

This clonotype occurred a few times. The chain has TRBV7-9 and TRBJ2-5; D perhaps matches TRBD2 (5 bases). Germline CDR1 reads SEHNR; CDR2 reads FQNEAQ (reference sequence). The CDR3 contains 14 residues. The germline V and J ends were trimmed by 5 bases and 3 bases, with 13 bases remaining between them. CDR3 residues: CASSPKDGKETQYF. The CDR3 DNA reads as TGTGCCAGCAGCCCCAAGGACGGGAAAGAGACCCAGTACTTC.

This clonotype has just one count. The V and J genes are TRBV28 and TRBJ1-4; 9 bases are a match to TRBD1. Looked up from germline, CDR1 is MDHEN and CDR2 is SYDVKM. The J segment lost 10 bases and the V segment lost 5 bases, leaving 20 bases of the junction unmatched. The CDR3 extends over 18 amino acids. The CDR3 loop reads CASSVGQGRKATGVKLFF. CDR3 nucleotide sequence: TGTGCCAGCAGTGTGGGACAGGGAAGGAAGGCGACGGGAGTAAAACTGTTTTTT.

Only one count was recorded for this clonotype. J is TRBJ2-4 and V is TRBV4-1; D is undetermined. CDR1 MGHRA and CDR2 YSYEKL come from the germline V gene. The V end lost 3 bases, the J end lost 13 bases, and 22 bases lay between the germline ends. The CDR3 has 15 amino acids. As DNA, the CDR3 is TGCGCCAGCAGCCACCAGTTATCTGGCAGCTACGGGCAGTACTTC. This gives the protein CASSHQLSGSYGQYF.

The V and J genes are TRBV20-1 and TRBJ1-2, with a possible D match to TRBD1 (6 bases). Germline values: CDR1 DFQATT, CDR2 SNEGSKA (reference sequence). V was trimmed by 5 bases and J by 3 bases, leaving 13 bases between them. The CDR3 has 13 residues. CDR3 in amino acids: CSAELQGHYGYTF. CDR3 bases: TGCAGTGCTGAGCTACAGGGTCACTATGGCTACACCTTC.

The table lists this clonotype with a few counts. The CDR3 DNA reads as TGTGCCACCAGTGATTTGTGGTCAGGGACAGGGCGAATGTACTTC. Translating gives CATSDLWSGTGRMYF. The rearrangement links TRBV24-1 to TRBJ2-4; the match to TRBD1 covers 9 bases. The CDR3 covers 15 residues. Germline CDR1 and CDR2: KGHDR and SFDVKD. The V gene end was trimmed by 0 bases and the J gene end by 15 bases; junction bases not matched to a gene: 11.

The sample holds a few counts of this clonotype. This chain links TRBV29-1 with TRBJ2-3; unclear D gene. Germline loops: CDR1 SQVTM, CDR2 ANQGSEA. The CDR3 spans 10 residues. V lost 7 bases, J lost 4 bases, and 6 bases lay in between. The CDR3 coding sequence is TGCAGCGCTGGTCCAGATACGCAGTATTTT. As protein: CSAGPDTQYF.

The chain employs TRBV25-1 and TRBJ2-1; 11 nucleotides line up with TRBD2. Germline V gene sequence: CDR1 MGHDK, CDR2 SYGVNS. Germline trimming cut 6 bases from V and 12 bases from J; bases unmatched to any gene: 4. CDR3 length: 12 residues. The CDR3 DNA sequence: TGTGCCAGCAGCCGTAGCGGGAGGGCGCAGTTCTTC. It is translated as CASSRSGRAQFF. The full variable domain, in which reference TRBV25-1 and TRBJ2-1 provide the parts outside the CDR3, is EADIYQTPRYLVIGTGKKITLECSQTMGHDKMYWYQQDPGMELHLIHYSYGVNSTEKGDLSSESTVSRIRTEHFPLTLESARPSHTSQYLCASSRSGRAQFFGPGTRLTVL.

The J gene is TRBJ2-7, the V gene TRBV7-9; D remains unclear. The DNA end lines up better with TRBJ2-5; the J call may be wrong. The CDR3 covers 12 residues. The V gene's germline CDR1 is SEHNR and CDR2 FQNEAQ (reference sequence). The CDR3 region is CASSLERLTQYF. CDR3 sequence (DNA): TGTGCCAGCAGCTTAGAAAGATTGACCCAGTACTTC.

In this sample, this clonotype turned up a few times. The J gene is TRBJ1-4, the V gene TRBV10-3, with a possible D match to TRBD1 (6 bases). V was trimmed by 0 bases and J by 1 base, leaving 9 bases between them. The V gene's germline CDR1 is ENHRY and CDR2 SYGVKD. The CDR3 spans 16 residues. The CDR3 DNA is TGTGCCATCAGTGAGTCCGGACAGAGAACTAATGAAAAACTGTTTTTT. Its protein product is CAISESGQRTNEKLFF.

With respect to this clonotype: This may be a read error: a much more frequent sequence differs by one nucleotide. The chain is built from TRBV12-3 or TRBV12-4 and TRBJ2-1; the match to TRBD2 covers 9 bases. V lost 3 bases to trimming and J lost 10 bases; unmatched junction nucleotides: 10. The CDR3 consists of 15 residues. Written as DNA, the CDR3 is TGTGCCAGCAGTTTTAGTGCGGGAGGGCCGGGGGAGCAGTTCTTC. Protein sequence: CASSFSAGGPGEQFF.

The chain recombines TRBV20-1 with TRBJ2-1; D is possibly TRBD1 or TRBD2 (5 bases each). The CDR3 loop spans 14 amino acids. V was pared by 5 bases and J by 1 base, with 12 bases between. In germline, CDR1 is DFQATT, CDR2 SNEGSKA (reference sequence). In DNA, the CDR3 is TGCAGTGCTGGAGTCGGGGCATCCTACAATGAGCAGTTCTTC. Amino acids: CSAGVGASYNEQFF.

V usage is TRBV27 and J usage is TRBJ1-6, with D unresolved. CDR3 length equals 18 residues. Germline CDR1 MNHEY, CDR2 SMNVEV (reference sequence). Between the trimmed V and J ends, which lost 0 bases and 0 bases, there was a span of 12 bases. The CDR3 loop is CASSLSRQGRSYNSPLHF. CDR3 in DNA: TGTGCCAGCAGTTTATCCAGACAAGGTCGCTCCTATAATTCACCCCTCCACTTT.

In regard to this clonotype: A much bigger clone sits one base away, suggesting this may be a read error. J is TRBJ2-1 and V is TRBV5-5; D is ambiguous. The J call is in doubt because the DNA end fits TRBJ2-7 better. The CDR3 runs to 17 residues. Germline V gene data show CDR1 as SGHKS and CDR2 as YYEKEE (reference sequence). Here the CDR3 DNA reads TGTGCCAGCAGCTTAGGACCCGGGCCAAGCTCCTACAATGAGCAGTACTTC. Translated: CASSLGPGPSSYNEQYF.